This record looks at one T cell receptor (beta chain) sequence and its context. The data are from a study of shared clonotypes between healthy human individuals. Profiled with immunoSEQ multiplex PCR; TCRdb holds only in-frame clones, not every one. The top ten clones hold approximately 0.41% of a sample with some 2,500,000 clones, around 90% of them seen once. CDR3 size: 12 residues. The germline CDR1 and CDR2 sequences are MGHRA and YSYEKL. Losses at the gene ends were 4 bases for V and 15 bases for J; bases not matched to a gene: 8. J is TRBJ2-1 and V is TRBV4-1; 8 bases are shared with TRBD2. The sequence was obtained from a man younger than 30 in good health. Some clones in this sample may be carry-over from other donors' samples. Sequenced material: naive CD4+ T cells from PBMCs. Subset specified: CD45RA+ positively selected. CDR3 sequence (DNA): TGCGCCAGCAGCCGCCGAGCGGGAGACGGGTTCTTC. Amino acid sequence: CASSRRAGDGFF.